This T cell receptor (beta chain) comes out of a study of cytomegalovirus exposure and HLA in healthy donors (dated by TCRdb to 2017 to 2019). Looking at the study overall: In an earlier analysis of several hundred of the donors, 276 Gb of sequence data and just under 120 million unique TCR beta sequences from some 170 million T cells were reported. About 300 gigabases of sequencing data and roughly 90 million unique TCR sequences were included in an early release covering about 600 HLA-typed donors. The genetic ancestry cluster associated with self-reported Caucasian donors included 65% to 90% of the 398 genotyped donors. The study aimed to test whether cataloging public T cell receptors could reveal signatures of past pathogen exposure. Using immunosequencing, the study profiled T cell repertoires from around 670 subjects and related those repertoires to cytomegalovirus serostatus. Besides the first cohort of roughly 660 subjects, a separate validation cohort made up of over 95 different subjects was used. To predict cytomegalovirus infection status, the study combined high-throughput TCR immunosequencing, statistical association of individual TCRs with disease status, and machine learning. A later analysis re-analyzed previously published TCR beta repertoires from roughly 600 donors and added high-resolution HLA genotyping to study TCR occurrence patterns. Rather than using new phenotypic data, the later analysis identified candidate immune exposures from TCR beta sequences and from how often those sequences occurred across donors. In an earlier analysis of 500 to 650 of the donors, high-throughput TCR beta sequencing was used to judge whether each TCR beta V gene segment behaved as functional or pseudogenic. Donor age, sex, ethnicity and CMV serostatus were collected together with the repertoire data. A later genetic analysis used genome-wide SNP genotypes for about 60% of the roughly 700 donors, treating that subset as a discovery cohort. Every discovery cohort repertoire had been produced on one sequencing platform. HLA typing covered class I and class II loci at four-digit resolution. Typing coverage varied by locus: roughly 629-630 donors for A, B, C, DRB1 and DQB1; roughly 560 for DQA1; 606 for DPA1; roughly 470 for DPB1. Roughly five DR-DQ haplotypes were treated as single units for association and clustering because of strong linkage in the cohort. On average, roughly 240,000 unique TCR beta nucleotide sequences were sequenced per donor among a few hundred genotyped donors of the cohort, with around 19% of those sequences being non-productive.

The paper as a whole reports these results and caveats: CMV serostatus was the only immune exposure information available for the cohort. Linkage disequilibrium might explain the correlated functional status among segregating V segments, but an unknown experimental factor could not be excluded. Most TCR sequences were seen in very few donors, while some public TCRs were found in many individuals. The 87-base-pair reads could not distinguish some IMGT-functional V segments, including TRBV6-2 and TRBV6-3, so those segments were excluded. The classifier was reported to diagnose cytomegalovirus status with high specificity and sensitivity in both the original and validation cohorts. According to a later analysis, parvovirus B19, influenza, CMV and Epstein-Barr virus appeared linked to several top co-occurrence clusters. In a later genetic analysis, fewer N-insertions in productive TCRs were reported among donors in an Asian-associated ancestry cluster than the 666-donor mean. A total of fewer than 200 TCR beta chains were listed by the study as associated with cytomegalovirus. Roughly uniform sequencing depth across donors was assumed in presence/absence analyses, although this assumption may not hold. V-gene and J-gene trimming of TCR beta chains was associated with a missense DCLRE1C variant in a later genetic analysis, and the association was replicated in an independent cohort. In vitro tests confirmed that a few of the cytomegalovirus-associated TCR beta chains recognize cytomegalovirus antigens. A further reported finding was that TCR beta sequences accurately predicted the HLA-A and HLA-B alleles for most subjects in the first cohort. In a later analysis, HLA-associated TCR beta chains showed more clonal expansion and lower generation probabilities than non-associated chains that were equally common. Because counts were too low, roughly 16 rarely observed V segments, including chromosome 9 orphons, were excluded from the earlier analysis of around 640 of the donors. In this cohort, only TCR beta chains were sequenced, and detectable features were limited by the absence of alpha or paired-chain data. Strong co-occurrence of HLA alleles, especially DR and DQ, made assigning TCR associations to individual alleles difficult. A cluster of highly shared sequence variants was judged likely to be a technical artifact of the sequencing pipeline. Most CMV-associated TCR beta chains appeared to be HLA-restricted in a later analysis, and the HLA associations seemed to be driven largely by CMV exposure. An earlier analysis of some 590 of the donors showed that most TCR beta V segments appeared in productive rearrangements either about 87% or about 30% of the time, which broadly matched IMGT annotations. In a later analysis, about 17,000 TCR beta sequences were associated with specific HLA alleles at a false discovery rate of 0.05. In a later analysis, TCR association rates were found to vary across HLA loci, with the most associated TCRs seen for DRB1 alleles and the fewest for HLA-C alleles. Because HLA typing was unavailable for some donors at each locus, only the typed subset was used in association tests. The authors suggested that the approach could potentially be extended to other disease states and immunological phenotypes.

Library generation was performed with the immunoSEQ multiplex PCR assay. The multiplex PCR relied on a mix of 60 forward primers for TCR Vbeta segments and 13 reverse primers for TCR Jbeta segments. A multiplex PCR assay on genomic DNA amplified the CDR3 region of rearranged TCR beta genes. The amplified TCR beta libraries were sequenced on the Illumina HiSeq System as 87-base-pair reads. In the source study's methods: A later analysis counted some 74 million unique TCR beta chains across the 640 or so repertoires, and some 11 million of these chains were shared by at least two donors. A nearest-neighbor algorithm error-corrected the raw reads and collapsed the reads into unique sequences, merging closely related sequences to remove PCR and sequencing errors. To assign V, D and J gene segments, CDR3 sequences were aligned to IMGT reference sequences. For a sequence to be retained, a match of at least six nucleotides to both a V gene segment and a J gene segment was required. Rearrangements were called productive when the CDR3 lacked stop codons and stayed in frame with V and J; all others were non-productive. CDR3 was defined by IMGT convention, running from the second conserved V-encoded cysteine to the conserved J-encoded phenylalanine. The earlier analysis of fewer than 700 of the donors excluded sequences that lacked an unambiguous match to a single V gene segment. In an earlier analysis of approximately 550 of the donors, V segments were called functional above 56.7% productive rearrangements and were called segregating when the between-donor standard deviation exceeded 5%. A statistical classification framework was built to diagnose cytomegalovirus status from the catalog of TCR beta chain sequences. A later analysis assigned V and J genes by comparing TCR nucleotide sequences with IMGT/GENE-DB human TR gene sequences. Using the TCRdist pipeline, a later analysis assigned CDR3 sequences along with most-parsimonious VDJ recombination scenarios. In a later analysis, every TCR beta chain was defined by the combination of its CDR3 amino acid sequence and its V-gene family, and reads without a unique V-gene family were dropped. As a way to deal with suspected cross-contamination and a sequencing artifact, a later analysis dropped nearly 600 nucleotide sequences that were highly shared and had low generation probability. For each public chain, a later analysis derived a clonal expansion index from normalized ranks of inferred template counts within each repertoire. In a later analysis, generation probabilities were computed with a VDJ recombination model fitted to out-of-frame rearrangements, and the resulting probabilities were checked against IGoR. A later analysis scored TCR-TCR, TCR-HLA and TCR-CMV co-occurrence with hypergeometric tests, applying a repertoire-size bias correction to TCR pairs. To estimate false discovery rates, a later analysis permuted the HLA or CMV assignments 20 times. A later analysis grouped co-occurring TCRs with DBSCAN, adding TCRdist sequence similarity when clustering within HLA-allele-positive subsets. Co-occurrence clustering excluded repertoires with fewer than 30,000 or more than 120,000 public chains, plus five with anomalous nucleotide sharing. TCRdb's version of the immuneACCESS table is confined to in-frame rearrangements and falls short of the full clone set. An unresolved V gene accounts for under half of the shortfall where checked; the remainder is of unknown origin. V and J calls and clone size are those listed in that table; D and trimming were worked out from the DNA. Counted in this sample were under 150,000 clones; approximately 72% of them appeared once. Together, the top ten hold 2.5% to 3% of the sample.

Including the terminal cysteine and phenylalanine, the CDR3 comprises 16 residues. Only the CDR3 DNA stays, 48 bases, in frame from base 1. At the junction V is shortened by 2 bases and J by 9 bases; bases outside the gene matches: 14. The germline V gene sets CDR1 to MNHEY and CDR2 to SVGAGI. Turning to this clone: Its cognate antigen has yet to be identified. Base qualities are missing; no much larger clone stands one base away.

The cohort was made up of around 720 healthy bone marrow donors. Cohort members were all nominally healthy when sampled, although unrecorded immune exposures were likely present. CMV serostatus was recorded as positive for some 300 and negative for about 50% of the 666 cohort members, whereas no CMV serostatus was recorded for the donor in question. Each donor provided a peripheral blood sample, and peripheral blood mononuclear cells were used for TCR beta sequencing. The Qiagen DNeasy Blood Extraction Kit was used to extract genomic DNA from the blood cell samples. This receptor was taken from a human donor in good health. The sequenced sample was PBMCs. This chain is built from TRBV6-5 and TRBJ1-2, with 8 bases in between that match TRBD1. The bases read TGTGCCAGCAGTTACCCCACAGGGGGGACAGGATATAGCTACACCTTC. This sequence encodes CASSYPTGGTGYSYTF.